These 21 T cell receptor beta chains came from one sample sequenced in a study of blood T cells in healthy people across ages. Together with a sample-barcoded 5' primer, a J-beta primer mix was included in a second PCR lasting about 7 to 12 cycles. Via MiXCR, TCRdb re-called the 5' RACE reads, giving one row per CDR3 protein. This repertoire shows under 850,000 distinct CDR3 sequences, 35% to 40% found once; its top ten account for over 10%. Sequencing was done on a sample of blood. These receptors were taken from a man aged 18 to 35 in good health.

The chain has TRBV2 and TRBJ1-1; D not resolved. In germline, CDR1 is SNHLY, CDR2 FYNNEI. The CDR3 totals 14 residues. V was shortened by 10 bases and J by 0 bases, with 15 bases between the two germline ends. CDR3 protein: CATNPAGLNTEAFF. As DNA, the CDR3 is TGTGCCACCAACCCCGCGGGGTTGAACACTGAAGCTTTCTTT.

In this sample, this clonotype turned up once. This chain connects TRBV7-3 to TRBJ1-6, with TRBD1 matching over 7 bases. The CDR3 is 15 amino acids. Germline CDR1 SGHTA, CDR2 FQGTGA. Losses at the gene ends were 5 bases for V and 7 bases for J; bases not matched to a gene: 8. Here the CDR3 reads CASSKDRAWNSPLHF. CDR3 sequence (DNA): TGTGCCAGCAGCAAAGACAGGGCCTGGAATTCACCCCTCCACTTT.

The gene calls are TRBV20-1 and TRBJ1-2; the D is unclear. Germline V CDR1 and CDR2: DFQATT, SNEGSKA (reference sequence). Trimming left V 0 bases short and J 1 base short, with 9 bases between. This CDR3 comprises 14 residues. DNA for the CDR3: TGCAGTGCTAGAGACCTGTCCCATAACTATGGCTACACCTTC. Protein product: CSARDLSHNYGYTF.

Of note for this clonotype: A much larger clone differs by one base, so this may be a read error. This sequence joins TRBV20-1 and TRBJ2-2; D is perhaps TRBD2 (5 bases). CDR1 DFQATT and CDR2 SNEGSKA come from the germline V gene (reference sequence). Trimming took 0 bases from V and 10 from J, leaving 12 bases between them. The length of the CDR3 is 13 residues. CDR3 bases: TGCAGTGCTAGAGATGTGGGTAGCGAGGAGCTGTTTTTT. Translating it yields CSARDVGSEELFF.

The CDR3 region has the DNA TGTGCCAGCTCACCTAATAGGGGGAGGAACTCCTACGAGCAGTACTTC. The encoded protein is CASSPNRGRNSYEQYF. The chain uses TRBV18 and TRBJ2-7, with D possibly called TRBD1 or TRBD2 (6 bases each). Trimming took off 3 bases at V and 0 bases at J, with 15 bases between the two ends. CDR1 and CDR2 from the germline V gene are KGHSH and LQKENI. The CDR3 consists of 16 residues.

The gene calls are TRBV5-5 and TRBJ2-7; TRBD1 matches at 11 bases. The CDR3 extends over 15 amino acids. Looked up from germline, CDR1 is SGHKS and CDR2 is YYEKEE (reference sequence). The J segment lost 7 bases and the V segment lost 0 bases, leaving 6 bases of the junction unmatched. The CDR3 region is CASSLVVGTGGEQYF. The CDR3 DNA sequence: TGTGCCAGCAGCTTGGTGGTTGGGACAGGGGGTGAGCAGTACTTC.

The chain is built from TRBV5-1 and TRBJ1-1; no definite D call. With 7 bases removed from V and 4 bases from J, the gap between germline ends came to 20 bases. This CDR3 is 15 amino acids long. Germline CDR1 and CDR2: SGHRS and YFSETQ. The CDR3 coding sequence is TGCGCCAGCTCAGCTTATGCGGGCCCCAGCACTGAAGCTTTCTTT. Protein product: CASSAYAGPSTEAFF.

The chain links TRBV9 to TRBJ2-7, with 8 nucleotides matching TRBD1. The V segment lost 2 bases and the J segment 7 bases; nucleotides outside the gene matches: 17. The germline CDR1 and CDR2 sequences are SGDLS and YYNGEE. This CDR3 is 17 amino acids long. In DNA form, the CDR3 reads TGTGCCAGCAGCGTGGGGGTCGGGACAGGCCTAATCAATGAGCAGTACTTC. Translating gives CASSVGVGTGLINEQYF.

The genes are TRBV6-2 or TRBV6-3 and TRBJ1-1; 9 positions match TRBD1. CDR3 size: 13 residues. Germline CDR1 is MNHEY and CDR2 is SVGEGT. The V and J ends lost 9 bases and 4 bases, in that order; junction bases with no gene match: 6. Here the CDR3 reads CASHRGPVTEAFF. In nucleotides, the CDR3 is TGTGCCAGTCACAGGGGGCCGGTCACTGAAGCTTTCTTT.

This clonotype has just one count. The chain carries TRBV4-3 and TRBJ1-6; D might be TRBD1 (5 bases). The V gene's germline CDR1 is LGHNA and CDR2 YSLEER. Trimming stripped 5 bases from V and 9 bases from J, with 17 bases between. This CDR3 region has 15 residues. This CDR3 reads CASSATRGVSSPLHF. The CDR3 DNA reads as TGCGCCAGCAGCGCTACACGGGGGGTTAGTTCACCCCTCCACTTT.

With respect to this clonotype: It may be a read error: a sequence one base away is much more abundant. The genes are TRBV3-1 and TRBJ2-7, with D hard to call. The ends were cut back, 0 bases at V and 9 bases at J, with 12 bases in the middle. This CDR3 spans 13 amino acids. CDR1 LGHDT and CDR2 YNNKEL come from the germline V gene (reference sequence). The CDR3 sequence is CASSQDDERRQYF. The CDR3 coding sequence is TGTGCCAGCAGCCAAGATGACGAACGACGGCAGTACTTC.

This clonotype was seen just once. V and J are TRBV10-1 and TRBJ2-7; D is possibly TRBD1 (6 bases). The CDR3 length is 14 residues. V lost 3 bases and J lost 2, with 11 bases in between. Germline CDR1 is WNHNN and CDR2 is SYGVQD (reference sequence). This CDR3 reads CASSEADSAYEQYF. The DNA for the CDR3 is TGCGCCAGCAGTGAAGCGGACAGCGCCTACGAGCAGTACTTC.

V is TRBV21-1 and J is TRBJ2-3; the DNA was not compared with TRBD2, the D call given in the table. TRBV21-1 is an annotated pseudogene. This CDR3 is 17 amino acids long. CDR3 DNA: TGTGCCAGCAACGCGGGACTAGCGGGGGGGAGGACAGATACGCAGTATTTT. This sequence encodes CASNAGLAGGRTDTQYF.

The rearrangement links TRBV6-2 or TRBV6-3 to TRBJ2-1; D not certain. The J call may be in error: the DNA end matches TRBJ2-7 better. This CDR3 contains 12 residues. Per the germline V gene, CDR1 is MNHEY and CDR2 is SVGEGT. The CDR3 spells CASSHVGYEQYF. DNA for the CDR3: TGTGCCAGCAGCCACGTCGGCTACGAGCAGTACTTC.

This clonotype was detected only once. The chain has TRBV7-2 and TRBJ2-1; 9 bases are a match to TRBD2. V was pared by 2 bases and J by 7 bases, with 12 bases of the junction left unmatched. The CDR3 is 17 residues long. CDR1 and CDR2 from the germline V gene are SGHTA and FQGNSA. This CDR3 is CASSLLGGAGGPNEQFF. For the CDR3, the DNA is TGTGCCAGCAGCTTATTGGGTGGGGCGGGAGGGCCTAATGAGCAGTTCTTC.

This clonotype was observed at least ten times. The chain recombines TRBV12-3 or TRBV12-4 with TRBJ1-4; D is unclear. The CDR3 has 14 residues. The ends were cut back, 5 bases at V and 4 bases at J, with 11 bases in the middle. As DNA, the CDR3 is TGTGCCAGCAGTATTACTGAGTTTAATGAAAAACTGTTTTTT. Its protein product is CASSITEFNEKLFF.

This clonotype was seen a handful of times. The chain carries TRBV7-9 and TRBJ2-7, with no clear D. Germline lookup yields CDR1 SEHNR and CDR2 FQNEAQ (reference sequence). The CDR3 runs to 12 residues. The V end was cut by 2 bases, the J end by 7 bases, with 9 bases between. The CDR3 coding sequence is TGTGCCAGCAGCTTATATGCGGCTGAGCAGTACTTC. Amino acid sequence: CASSLYAAEQYF.

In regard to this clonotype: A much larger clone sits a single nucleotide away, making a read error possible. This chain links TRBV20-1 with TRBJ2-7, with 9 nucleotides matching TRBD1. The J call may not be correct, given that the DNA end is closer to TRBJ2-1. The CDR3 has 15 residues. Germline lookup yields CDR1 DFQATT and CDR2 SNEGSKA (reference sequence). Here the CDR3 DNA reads TGCAGTGCTAGGGACTCCGGGACAGGGTCCTCCGAGCAGTTCTTC. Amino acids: CSARDSGTGSSEQFF.

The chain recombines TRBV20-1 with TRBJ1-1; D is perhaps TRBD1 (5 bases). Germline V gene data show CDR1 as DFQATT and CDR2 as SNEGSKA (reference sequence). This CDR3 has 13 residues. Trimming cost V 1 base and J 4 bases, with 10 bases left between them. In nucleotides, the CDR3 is TGCAGTGCTAGAGGGTCAGGGACCACTGAAGCTTTCTTT. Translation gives CSARGSGTTEAFF.

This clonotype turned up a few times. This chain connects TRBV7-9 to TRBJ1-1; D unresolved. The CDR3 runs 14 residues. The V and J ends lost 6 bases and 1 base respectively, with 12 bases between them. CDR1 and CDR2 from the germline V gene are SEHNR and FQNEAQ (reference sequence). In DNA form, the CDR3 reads TGTGCCAGCAGTTTTGAGACCCAGAACACTGAAGCTTTCTTT. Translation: CASSFETQNTEAFF.

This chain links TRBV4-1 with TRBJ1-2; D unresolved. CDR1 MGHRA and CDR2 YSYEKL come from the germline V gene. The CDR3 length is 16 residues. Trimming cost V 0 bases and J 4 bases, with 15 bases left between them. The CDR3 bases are TGCGCCAGCAGCCAAGATTCGAGGGAACAGTTCTATGGCTACACCTTC. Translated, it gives CASSQDSREQFYGYTF.